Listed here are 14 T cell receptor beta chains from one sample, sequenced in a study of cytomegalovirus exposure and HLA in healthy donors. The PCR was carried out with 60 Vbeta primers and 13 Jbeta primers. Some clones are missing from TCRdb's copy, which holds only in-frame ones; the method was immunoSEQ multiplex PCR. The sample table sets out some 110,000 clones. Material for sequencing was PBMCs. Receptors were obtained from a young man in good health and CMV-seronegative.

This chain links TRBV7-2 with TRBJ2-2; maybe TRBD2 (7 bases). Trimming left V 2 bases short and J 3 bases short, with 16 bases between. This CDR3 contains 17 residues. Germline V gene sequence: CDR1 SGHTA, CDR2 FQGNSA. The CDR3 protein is CASSLNPPGGDTGELFF. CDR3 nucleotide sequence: TGTGCCAGCAGCTTAAACCCCCCGGGGGGCGACACCGGGGAGCTGTTTTTT.

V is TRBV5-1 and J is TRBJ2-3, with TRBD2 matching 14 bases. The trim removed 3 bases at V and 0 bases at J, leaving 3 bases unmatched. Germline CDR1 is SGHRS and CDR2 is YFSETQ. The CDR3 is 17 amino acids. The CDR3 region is CASSWTSGGPSTDTQYF. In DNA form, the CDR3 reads TGCGCCAGCAGCTGGACTAGCGGGGGGCCTAGCACAGATACGCAGTATTTT.

CDR3 sequence: CASRSATVGNQPQHF. The CDR3 DNA follows: TGTGCCAGTAGGTCCGCGACAGTTGGCAATCAGCCCCAGCATTTT. The J gene is TRBJ1-5, the V gene TRBV19, with D tentatively TRBD1 (5 bases). Trimming removed 6 bases from V and 2 bases from J, with 14 bases in between. Germline V CDR1 and CDR2: LNHDA, SQIVND (reference sequence). The CDR3 spans 15 residues.

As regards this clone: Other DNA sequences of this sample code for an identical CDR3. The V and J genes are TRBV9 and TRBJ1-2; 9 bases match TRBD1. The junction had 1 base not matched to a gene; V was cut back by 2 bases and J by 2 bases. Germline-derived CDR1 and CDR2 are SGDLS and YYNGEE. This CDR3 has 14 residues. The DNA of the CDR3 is TGTGCCAGCAGCGTTGGACAGGGGAACTATGGCTACACCTTC. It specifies CASSVGQGNYGYTF.

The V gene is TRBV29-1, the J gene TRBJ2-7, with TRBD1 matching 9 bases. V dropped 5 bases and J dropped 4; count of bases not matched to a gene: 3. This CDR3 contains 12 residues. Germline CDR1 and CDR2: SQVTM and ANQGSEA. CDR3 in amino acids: CSVLGQGYEQYF. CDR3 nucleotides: TGCAGCGTTCTGGGACAGGGTTACGAGCAGTACTTC.

CDR3 DNA sequence: TGTGCCAGCAGCCAAGATAGCGGGGGGACCTACAATGAGCAGTTCTTC. Protein product: CASSQDSGGTYNEQFF. V usage is TRBV14 and J usage is TRBJ2-1; TRBD2 matches 10 bases. V was clipped by 0 bases and J by 2 bases; unmatched bases: 1. This CDR3 spans 16 amino acids. Germline V gene data show CDR1 as SGHDN and CDR2 as FVKESK.

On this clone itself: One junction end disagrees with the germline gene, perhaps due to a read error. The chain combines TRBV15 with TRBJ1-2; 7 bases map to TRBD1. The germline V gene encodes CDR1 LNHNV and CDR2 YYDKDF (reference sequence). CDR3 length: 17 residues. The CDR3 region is CATSRQQDRFDGYGCTF. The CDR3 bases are TGTGCCACCAGCAGACAACAGGACAGGTTTGACGGCTATGGCTGCACCTTC.

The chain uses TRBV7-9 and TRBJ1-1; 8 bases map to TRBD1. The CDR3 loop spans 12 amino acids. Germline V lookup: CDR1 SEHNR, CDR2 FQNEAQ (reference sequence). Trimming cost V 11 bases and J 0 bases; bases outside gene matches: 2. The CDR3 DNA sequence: TGTGCCGGACAGGGCTTGAACACTGAAGCTTTCTTT. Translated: CAGQGLNTEAFF.

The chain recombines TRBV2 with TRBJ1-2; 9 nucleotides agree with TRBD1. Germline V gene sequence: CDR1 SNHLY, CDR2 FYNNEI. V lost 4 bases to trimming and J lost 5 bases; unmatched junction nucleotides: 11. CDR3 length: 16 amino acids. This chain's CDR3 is CASSGNPGQGLYGYTF. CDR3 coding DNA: TGTGCCAGCAGTGGAAATCCGGGACAGGGTCTATATGGCTACACCTTC.

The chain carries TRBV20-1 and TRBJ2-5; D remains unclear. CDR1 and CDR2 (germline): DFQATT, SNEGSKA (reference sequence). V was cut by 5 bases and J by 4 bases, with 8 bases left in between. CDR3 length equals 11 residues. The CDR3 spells CSAVPLETQYF. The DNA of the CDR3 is TGCAGTGCTGTGCCACTAGAGACCCAGTACTTC.

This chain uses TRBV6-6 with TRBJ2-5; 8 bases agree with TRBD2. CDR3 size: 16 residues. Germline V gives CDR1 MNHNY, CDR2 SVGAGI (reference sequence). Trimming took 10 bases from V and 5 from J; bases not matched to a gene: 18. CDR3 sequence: CAIARGDSGVWETQYF. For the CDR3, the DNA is TGTGCCATCGCACGCGGCGATAGCGGGGTCTGGGAGACCCAGTACTTC.

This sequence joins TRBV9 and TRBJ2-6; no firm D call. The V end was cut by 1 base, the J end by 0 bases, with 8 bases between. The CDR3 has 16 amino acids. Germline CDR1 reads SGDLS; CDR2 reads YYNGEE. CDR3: CASSVKASSGANVLTF. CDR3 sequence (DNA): TGTGCCAGCAGCGTAAAAGCTTCCTCTGGGGCCAACGTCCTGACTTTC.

CDR3 in DNA: TGCGCCAGCAGCCTCGGACAGTACACAGATACGCAGTATTTT. Translated, it gives CASSLGQYTDTQYF. This rearrangement joins TRBV5-1 to TRBJ2-3; the D gene is possibly TRBD1 (6 bases). V was shortened by 4 bases and J by 2 bases, with 11 bases between the two germline ends. In germline, CDR1 is SGHRS, CDR2 YFSETQ. The CDR3 is 14 amino acids. The entire variable domain, with the rest obtained from reference TRBV5-1 and TRBJ2-3, is as follows: KAGVTQTPRYLIKTRGQQVTLSCSPISGHRSVSWYQQTPGQGLQFLFEYFSETQRNKGNFPGRFSGRQFSNSRSEMNVSTLELGDSALYLCASSLGQYTDTQYFGPGTRLTVL.

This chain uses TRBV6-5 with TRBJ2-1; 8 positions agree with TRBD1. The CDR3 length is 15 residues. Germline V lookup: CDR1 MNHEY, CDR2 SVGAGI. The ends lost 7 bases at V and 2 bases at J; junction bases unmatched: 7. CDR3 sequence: CASTNPGQAYNEQFF. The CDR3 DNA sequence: TGTGCCAGCACCAACCCGGGACAGGCCTACAATGAGCAGTTCTTC.